The 22 T cell receptor beta chains presented below share a single source sample, sequenced in a study of cytomegalovirus exposure and HLA in healthy donors. PCR primers comprised 60 Vbeta and 13 Jbeta primers. Assay: immunoSEQ multiplex PCR; the TCRdb copy retains only in-frame clones and omits some. The sample yields 200,000 or so clones, over 60% seen once. Sequenced input: PBMCs. These receptors were taken from a man aged 18 to 29 in good health and CMV-seronegative.

This clone was detected once. This chain uses TRBV4-2 with TRBJ2-1, with 10 bases fitting TRBD2. Germline V gene lookup returns CDR1 LGHNA and CDR2 YNFKEQ. This CDR3 has 16 amino acids. J was trimmed by 1 base and V by 0 bases; bases with no gene match: 0. The CDR3 protein is CASSQELAGSYNEQFF. The CDR3 nucleotides read TGTGCCAGCAGCCAAGAACTAGCGGGGTCCTACAATGAGCAGTTCTTC.

The rearrangement links TRBV5-6 to TRBJ1-2; TRBD1 matches 8 bases. Germline V gene lookup returns CDR1 SGHDT and CDR2 YYEEEE. This CDR3 is built from 14 residues. The V gene end was trimmed by 10 bases and the J gene end by 0 bases; junction bases not matched to a gene: 8. The CDR3 region has the DNA TGTGCCTGCGGGACAGGACGTTCTAACTATGGCTACACCTTC. Amino acid sequence: CACGTGRSNYGYTF.

A single count supports this clone. The rearrangement links TRBV5-1 to TRBJ2-1; TRBD2 is a possible D gene (5 bases). Trimming left V 0 bases short and J 6 bases short, with 13 bases between. From germline, CDR1 is SGHRS and CDR2 YFSETQ. This CDR3 region has 15 residues. The CDR3, as DNA: TGCGCCAGCAGCTTGGACCCATCGACTACCAATGAGCAGTTCTTC. It codes for CASSLDPSTTNEQFF.

This clone showed up just once. V usage is TRBV5-1 and J usage is TRBJ2-3, with D possibly matching TRBD1 (5 bases). There are 16 residues in the CDR3. The V gene's germline CDR1 is SGHRS and CDR2 YFSETQ. V was trimmed by 0 bases and J by 1 base, leaving 12 bases between them. In DNA, the CDR3 is TGCGCCAGCAGCTTGGCCTCAGGGTTCGGCACAGATACGCAGTATTTT. Protein: CASSLASGFGTDTQYF.

The CDR3 spells CASSPQVYGDTQYF. The CDR3 DNA is TGCGCCAGCAGCCCACAGGTTTACGGGGATACGCAGTATTTT. The J gene is TRBJ2-3, the V gene TRBV5-1; D is possibly TRBD1 (5 bases). The length of the CDR3 is 14 residues. V gave up 4 bases and J gave up 6 bases, with 15 bases separating them. Per germline, CDR1 SGHRS and CDR2 YFSETQ.

The chain couples TRBV10-1 to TRBJ2-7; unclear D gene. Germline CDR1 WNHNN, CDR2 SYGVQD (reference sequence). V was cut by 4 bases and J by 6 bases, with 13 bases left in between. This CDR3 has 13 residues. The DNA of the CDR3 is TGCGCCAGCAGTGGCCGCCAGGTGGGCGAGCAGTACTTC. Translated: CASSGRQVGEQYF.

This chain links TRBV5-1 with TRBJ1-2; weak D call: TRBD1 (5 bases). With 1 base removed from V and 5 bases from J, the gap between germline ends came to 15 bases. This CDR3 contains 15 residues. CDR1 SGHRS and CDR2 YFSETQ come from the germline V gene. CDR3 residues: CASSLPSGGGYGYTF. The CDR3 region has the DNA TGCGCCAGCAGCTTGCCCTCTGGGGGGGGTTATGGCTACACCTTC.

In its sample, this clone was seen once. The same CDR3 is also encoded by other DNA sequences in this sample. This sequence joins TRBV5-1 and TRBJ2-7; D is unclear. This CDR3 contains 12 residues. Looked up from germline, CDR1 is SGHRS and CDR2 is YFSETQ. With 2 bases removed from V and 3 bases from J, the gap between germline ends came to 6 bases. The CDR3 is CASSFDNYEQYF. The CDR3 DNA reads TGCGCCAGCAGCTTCGACAACTACGAGCAGTACTTC.

The rearrangement joins TRBV19 to TRBJ1-1, with 10 bases lining up with TRBD1. Trimming took 4 bases from V and 3 from J; bases not matched to a gene: 5. This CDR3 has 15 amino acids. Germline loops: CDR1 LNHDA, CDR2 SQIVND (reference sequence). The CDR3 spells CASSNSGTGDTEAFF. The CDR3 DNA follows: TGTGCCAGTAGTAACTCCGGGACAGGGGACACTGAAGCTTTCTTT.

This clone was found a few times. The chain links TRBV19 to TRBJ2-7; 7 nucleotides line up with TRBD2. In germline, CDR1 is LNHDA, CDR2 SQIVND (reference sequence). V dropped 5 bases and J dropped 0; count of bases not matched to a gene: 7. This CDR3 spans 15 amino acids. The CDR3 loop is CASSPRGGDSYEQYF. CDR3 nucleotides: TGTGCCAGTAGTCCCCGGGGAGGGGACTCCTACGAGCAGTACTTC.

The rearrangement links TRBV5-4 to TRBJ1-1; D ambiguous. Germline V gives CDR1 SGHNT, CDR2 YYREEE (reference sequence). The CDR3 is 15 amino acids. With 0 bases removed from V and 0 bases from J, the gap between germline ends came to 9 bases. CDR3 nucleotides: TGTGCCAGCAGCTTGGGAGGGATAATGAACACTGAAGCTTTCTTT. Translated, it gives CASSLGGIMNTEAFF. Drawing the rest from reference TRBV5-4 and TRBJ1-1, the complete variable domain is ETGVTQSPTHLIKTRGQQVTLRCSSQSGHNTVSWYQQALGQGPQFIFQYYREEENGRGNFPPRFSGLQFPNYSSELNVNALELDDSALYLCASSLGGIMNTEAFFGQGTRLTVV.

The rearrangement joins TRBV9 to TRBJ2-3; 7 bases align to TRBD1. V shed 4 bases and J 0 bases; nucleotides not matched to a gene: 8. Germline V gene data show CDR1 as SGDLS and CDR2 as YYNGEE. The CDR3 has 16 residues. The CDR3 nucleotides read TGTGCCAGCAGCTCACGCAGGGGGTCTAGCACAGATACGCAGTATTTT. Its protein product is CASSSRRGSSTDTQYF.

A word on this clone: The junction does not match germline at one end; this may be a read error. The V call is TRBV6-5, the J call TRBJ2-4; the match to TRBD2 covers 7 bases. The CDR3 runs 15 residues. Looked up from germline, CDR1 is MNHEY and CDR2 is SVGAGI. CDR3 residues: CASSPNVGLGGSVNF. The CDR3 nucleotides are TGTGCCAGCAGCCCCAACGTCGGATTGGGCGGGAGTGTGAACTTC.

This clone was counted once. The CDR3 region has the DNA TGTGCCAGCAGCCTAGCGCAGGCCGGGGTCACTGAAGCTTTCTTT. Protein: CASSLAQAGVTEAFF. This sequence joins TRBV11-2 and TRBJ1-1; D is uncertain. Trimming stripped 5 bases from V and 4 bases from J, with 17 bases between. CDR1 is SGHAT and CDR2 is FQNNGV in the germline V gene. This CDR3 is built from 15 residues.

The rearrangement uses TRBV27 and TRBJ2-3; 7 bases are shared with TRBD2. This CDR3 region has 15 residues. The germline V gene encodes CDR1 MNHEY and CDR2 SMNVEV (reference sequence). The V segment lost 5 bases and the J segment 2 bases; nucleotides outside the gene matches: 7. The CDR3 nucleotides are TGTGCCAGCAGTAGGTTAGCGGGCCTCACAGATACGCAGTATTTT. The encoded protein is CASSRLAGLTDTQYF.

This chain connects TRBV29-1 to TRBJ2-7; D gene unclear. Trimming cost V 5 bases and J 4 bases, with 15 bases left between them. The CDR3 spans 13 residues. CDR1 and CDR2 from the germline V gene are SQVTM and ANQGSEA. The CDR3 sequence is CSVLPQNGYEQYF. Here the CDR3 DNA reads TGCAGCGTTCTCCCTCAGAACGGGTACGAGCAGTACTTC.

This clone was recorded only once. This sequence joins TRBV5-5 and TRBJ2-5; TRBD1 agrees at 8 bases. The CDR3 totals 15 residues. The J segment lost 4 bases and the V segment lost 0 bases, leaving 5 bases of the junction unmatched. Germline V gene sequence: CDR1 SGHKS, CDR2 YYEKEE (reference sequence). CDR3 amino acids: CASSLGTGRPETQYF. In DNA form, the CDR3 reads TGTGCCAGCAGCTTGGGGACAGGGAGGCCAGAGACCCAGTACTTC.

The chain combines TRBV5-1 with TRBJ2-1; tentative D call: TRBD1 (5 bases). Germline assignment: CDR1 SGHRS and CDR2 YFSETQ. Trimming stripped 4 bases from V and 4 bases from J, with 18 bases between. The CDR3 consists of 16 residues. CDR3 DNA sequence: TGCGCCAGCAGCCCGGATAGGGCCCGACAGTACAATGAGCAGTTCTTC. Its protein product is CASSPDRARQYNEQFF.

The genes are TRBV5-1 and TRBJ2-3, with 10 bases identical to TRBD2. Trimming took 5 bases from V and 6 from J; bases not matched to a gene: 18. This CDR3 comprises 18 residues. Germline loops: CDR1 SGHRS, CDR2 YFSETQ. CDR3 protein: CASSYGWGPAGGPDTQYF. The DNA for the CDR3 is TGCGCCAGCAGTTACGGGTGGGGGCCAGCGGGAGGGCCCGATACGCAGTATTTT.

V and J are TRBV19 and TRBJ2-7, with D possibly being TRBD1 (6 bases). The CDR3 consists of 13 residues. Deletions cut 4 bases from V and 1 base from J, with 8 bases between. Germline V gives CDR1 LNHDA, CDR2 SQIVND (reference sequence). The CDR3 region has the DNA TGTGCCAGTAGTAACAGGGTATCCTACGAGCAGTACTTC. Encoded protein: CASSNRVSYEQYF.

V gene TRBV7-9 combines with J gene TRBJ2-7, with TRBD1 as a possible D gene (5 bases). The CDR3 contains 13 residues. V was clipped by 5 bases and J by 3 bases, with 11 bases between them. CDR1 is SEHNR and CDR2 is FQNEAQ in the germline V gene (reference sequence). CDR3 in amino acids: CASSADTIYEQYF. CDR3 coding DNA: TGTGCCAGCAGCGCGGACACTATCTACGAGCAGTACTTC.

This chain connects TRBV30 to TRBJ1-5; weak D call: TRBD1 (6 bases). The V end was cut by 4 bases, the J end by 2 bases, with 9 bases between. CDR1 is GTSNPN and CDR2 is SVGIG in the germline V gene (reference sequence). The CDR3 spans 13 residues. The DNA for the CDR3 is TGTGCCTGGAAGGGGGTAGGCAATCAGCCCCAGCATTTT. Translation: CAWKGVGNQPQHF.